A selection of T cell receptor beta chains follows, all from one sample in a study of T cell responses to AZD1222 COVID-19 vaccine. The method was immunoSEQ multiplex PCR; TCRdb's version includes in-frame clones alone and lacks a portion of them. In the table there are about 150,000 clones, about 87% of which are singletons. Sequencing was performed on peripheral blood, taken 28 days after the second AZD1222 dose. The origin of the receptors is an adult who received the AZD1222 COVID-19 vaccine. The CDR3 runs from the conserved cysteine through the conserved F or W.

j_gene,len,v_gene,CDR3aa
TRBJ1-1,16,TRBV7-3,CASSLSWETGRTEAFF
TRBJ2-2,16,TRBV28,CASSQAGLAVTGELFF
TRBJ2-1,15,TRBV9,CASSPWTSGRDEQFF
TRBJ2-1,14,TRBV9,CASSVGTSYNEQFF
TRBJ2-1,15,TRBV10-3,CAISGLAGTSNEQFF
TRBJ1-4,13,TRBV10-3,CAISGGYGEKLFF
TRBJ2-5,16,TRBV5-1,CASSGTSGRRQETQYF
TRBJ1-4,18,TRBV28,CASSRRDRTLHTNEKLFF
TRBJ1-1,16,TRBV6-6,CASRYQPGPGNTEAFF
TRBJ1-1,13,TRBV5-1,CASSRDEGTEAFF
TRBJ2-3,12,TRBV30,CAWGQNADTQYF
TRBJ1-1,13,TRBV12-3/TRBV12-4,CASSLYRGNEAFF
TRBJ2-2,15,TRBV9,CASSPELWNTGELFF
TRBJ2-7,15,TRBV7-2,CASSLPGGLSYEQYF
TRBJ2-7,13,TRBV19,CASSMARGYEQYF
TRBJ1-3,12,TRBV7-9,CASSSYENTIYF
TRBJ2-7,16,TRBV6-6,CASSYFGQGAFYEQYF
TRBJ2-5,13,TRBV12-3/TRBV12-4,CASSISGRETQYF
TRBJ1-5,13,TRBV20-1,CSASLGVHQPQHF
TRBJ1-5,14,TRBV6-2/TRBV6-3,CASSYSGRGQPQHF
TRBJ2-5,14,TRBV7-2,CATRTGAGGGPQYF
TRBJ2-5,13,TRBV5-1,CASSLGQVETQYF
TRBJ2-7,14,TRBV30,CAWSVIQGNYEQYF
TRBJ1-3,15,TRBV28,CASSLGQISGNTIYF
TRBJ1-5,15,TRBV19,CASSIDRRGYQPQHF
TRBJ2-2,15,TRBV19,CASSITGTGGRELFF
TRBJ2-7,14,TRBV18,CASSPTGASYEQYF
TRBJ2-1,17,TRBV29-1,CSVEEGYRGNPYNEQFF
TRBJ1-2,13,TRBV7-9,CASSSDRGYGYTF
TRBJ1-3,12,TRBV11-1,CASSLDSYTIYF
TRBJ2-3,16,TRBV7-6,CASSLRWTSGTDTQYF
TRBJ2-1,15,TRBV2,CASSAAGPISNEQFF
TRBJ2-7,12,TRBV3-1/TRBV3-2,CASSDRDYEQYF
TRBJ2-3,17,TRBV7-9,CASSLRPSSTSTDTQYF
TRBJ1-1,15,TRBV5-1,CASSLRQGMGTEAFF
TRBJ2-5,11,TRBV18,CASSPQETQYF
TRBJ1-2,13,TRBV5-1,CASSLGRHYGYTF
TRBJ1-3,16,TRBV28,CASSFSSRMGGNTIYF
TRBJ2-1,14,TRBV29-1,CSVKQRAGYNEQFF
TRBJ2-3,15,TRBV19,CASSWTSGYTDTQYF
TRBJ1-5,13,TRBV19,CASSIIRDQPQHF
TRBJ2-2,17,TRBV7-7,CASSRSTGGSSGGELFF
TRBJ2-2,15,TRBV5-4,CASSWTRGSTGELFF
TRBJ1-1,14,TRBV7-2,CASSSPGRSLGAFF
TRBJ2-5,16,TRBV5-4,CASSLGGSPWGETQYF